This T cell receptor (beta chain) was identified in a study of T cells after yellow fever vaccination. Researchers made TCR cDNA using 5'RACE template switching, and this step added a universal primer site and UMIs. TCRdb used MiXCR to reprocess the 5' RACE reads, holding one entry per CDR3 protein. This table holds 250,000 to 350,000 distinct CDR3 sequences, 8.7% found once. General observations from the study: Secondary responses were weaker yet peaked faster, day 5 versus 15.

Concerning this clonotype itself: The antigen is undetermined.

This sequence was found in a man aged 18-30 years who received the YFV17D yellow fever vaccine. Source: CD4+ T cells sorted from PBMCs, taken 5 days after the yellow fever booster vaccination.

CDR3 DNA: TGTGCCAGCCTAGGGACTTCGTGGGGCACAGATACGCAGTATTTT. This codes for CASLGTSWGTDTQYF. The chain recombines TRBV2 with TRBJ2-3; weak D call: TRBD2 (6 bases). Germline CDR1 is SNHLY and CDR2 is FYNNEI. Trimming cost V 8 bases and J 1 base, with 16 bases left between them. There are 15 residues in the CDR3. Complete variable domain (other parts from reference TRBV2 and TRBJ2-3): EPEVTQTPSHQVTQMGQEVILRCVPISNHLYFYWYRQILGQKVEFLVSFYNNEISEKSEIFDDQFSVERPDGSNFTLKIRSTKLEDSAMYFCASLGTSWGTDTQYFGPGTRLTVL.